This section outlines one T cell receptor (beta chain) sequence together with its context. With 4 bases clipped from V and 1 base from J, the junction kept 3 bases outside the gene matches. The CDR3 extends over 15 amino acids. CDR1 and CDR2 (germline): SGHDT, YYEEEE. TCRdb's table, derived via immunoSEQ multiplex PCR, lists solely in-frame clones and lacks some. The sample has 350,000 to 450,000 clones, approximately 92% seen once. This specimen belongs to a study of blood T cell repertoires in COVID-19. Recruitment covered about 25 US areas and drew participants whose ages spanned about 18 to 95 years. Self-reported history from a screening survey and questionnaire set each donor's cohort.

The genes are TRBV5-6 and TRBJ2-3; 10 bases are shared with TRBD2. The sample consisted of PBMCs or T cells enriched from blood (not recorded which). The sequence was obtained from a man aged 25 to 40 who had recovered from COVID-19. In DNA, the CDR3 is TGTGCCAGCAGCCACGGGACTAGCGGCACAGATACGCAGTATTTT. Protein sequence: CASSHGTSGTDTQYF.